This TCR beta chain is drawn from a study of cytomegalovirus exposure and HLA in healthy donors. Across the whole study: Counted in an early data release were approximately 80 million unique TCRs from HLA-typed donors.

The PCR ran on 60 Vbeta and 13 Jbeta primers. This table comes from immunoSEQ multiplex PCR, and its TCRdb copy is limited to in-frame clones, with some not included. The sample holds 200,000 to 250,000 clones, approximately 81% seen once. Trimming shortened V by 8 bases and J by 0 bases, and 11 bases separated the two germline ends. The CDR3 sequence is 14 residues long. Germline-derived CDR1 and CDR2 are LNHDA and SQIVND (reference sequence). This clone came up once. The source is a human donor in good health. The chain employs TRBV19 and TRBJ1-5; D call uncertain. The material sequenced was PBMCs. CDR3: CASHRRASNQPQHF. The CDR3 bases are TGTGCCAGTCATAGGCGGGCTAGCAATCAGCCCCAGCATTTT.